Listed here are 27 T cell receptor beta chains from one sample, sequenced in a study of cytomegalovirus exposure and HLA in healthy donors. Amplification used 60 Vbeta primers and 13 Jbeta primers. TCRdb's copy holds only in-frame clones and misses some; the assay was immunoSEQ multiplex PCR. The repertoire holds around 130,000 clones, with approximately 84% as singletons. Sequencing was done on a sample of PBMCs. Receptors originate from a boy younger than 10 in good health and CMV-seronegative.

The chain links TRBV15 to TRBJ2-1; 9 bases align to TRBD2. V lost 3 bases to trimming and J lost 8 bases; unmatched junction nucleotides: 11. The germline CDR1 and CDR2 sequences are LNHNV and YYDKDF (reference sequence). CDR3 size: 16 residues. The DNA for the CDR3 is TGTGCCACCAGCAGCCACAGGATAGCGGGAGTCGATGAGCAGTTCTTC. This codes for CATSSHRIAGVDEQFF.

Here the CDR3 DNA reads TGTGCCAGCAGTGAAGGTAGCGGACCCTCCTACGAGCAGTACGTC. Translated: CASSEGSGPSYEQYV. The chain links TRBV6-1 to TRBJ2-7; D possibly corresponds to TRBD2 (6 bases). This CDR3 is 15 amino acids long. Germline-derived CDR1 and CDR2 are MNHNS and SASEGT. V lost 1 base, J lost 0 bases, and 10 bases lay in between.

The V gene is TRBV7-9, the J gene TRBJ2-1; 12 bases are shared with TRBD2. The CDR3 contains 15 residues. Trimming cost V 4 bases and J 7 bases; bases outside gene matches: 5. Looked up from germline, CDR1 is SEHNR and CDR2 is FQNEAQ (reference sequence). DNA of the CDR3: TGTGCCAGCAGCTCTAGCGGGGGGGCCCGGAATGAGCAGTTCTTC. Its protein is CASSSSGGARNEQFF.

This sequence joins TRBV6-4 and TRBJ2-1, with TRBD2 matching 8 bases. The CDR3 is 13 residues long. After removal of 3 bases from V and 9 bases from J, the junction contained 4 bases not matched to a gene. Germline V gene lookup returns CDR1 MRHNA and CDR2 SNTAGT. The CDR3 loop reads CASSESTSGEQFF. CDR3 DNA sequence: TGTGCCAGCAGTGAATCAACTAGCGGTGAGCAGTTCTTC.

The CDR3 is CASREGGTEAFF. The CDR3 coding sequence is TGTGCCAGCAGAGAGGGAGGAACTGAAGCTTTCTTT. The rearrangement links TRBV7-8 to TRBJ1-1; D remains unclear. The CDR3 has 12 amino acids. The germline V and J ends were trimmed by 6 bases and 5 bases, with 10 bases remaining between them. The germline V gene encodes CDR1 SGHVS and CDR2 FQNEAQ.

The chain recombines TRBV19 with TRBJ1-2; 8 nucleotides match TRBD1. The CDR3 runs to 14 residues. Trimming removed 7 bases from V and 3 bases from J; junction bases left unmatched: 7. CDR1 and CDR2 (germline): LNHDA, SQIVND (reference sequence). The CDR3 reads CASIDLDRDYGYTF. CDR3 sequence (DNA): TGTGCCAGTATTGACTTGGACAGGGACTATGGCTACACCTTC.

The chain is built from TRBV7-9 and TRBJ2-3; D is possibly TRBD2 (6 bases). The CDR3 loop spans 15 amino acids. V lost 2 bases and J lost 2, with 11 bases in between. CDR1 is SEHNR and CDR2 is FQNEAQ in the germline V gene (reference sequence). The CDR3 sequence is CASSLIQRATDTQYF. The CDR3 DNA sequence: TGTGCCAGCAGCTTAATTCAGCGGGCCACAGATACGCAGTATTTT.

This sequence joins TRBV6-6 and TRBJ1-1, with D perhaps matching TRBD1 (6 bases). This CDR3 is 12 amino acids long. Looked up from germline, CDR1 is MNHNY and CDR2 is SVGAGI (reference sequence). V was pared by 10 bases and J by 1 base, with 10 bases between. CDR3 sequence reads: CATKTGNTEAFF. The CDR3 DNA is TGTGCCACCAAGACAGGGAACACTGAAGCTTTCTTT.

The chain is built from TRBV6-1 and TRBJ1-1, with D maybe TRBD1 (5 bases). Germline CDR1 is MNHNS and CDR2 is SASEGT. This CDR3 region has 15 residues. V dropped 2 bases and J dropped 1 base, with 11 bases sitting between them. This chain's CDR3 is CASSEWSTGNTEAFF. CDR3 nucleotide sequence: TGTGCCAGCAGTGAATGGAGCACAGGGAACACTGAAGCTTTCTTT.

This chain joins TRBV25-1 and TRBJ2-2; 7 bases agree with TRBD2. CDR1 MGHDK and CDR2 SYGVNS come from the germline V gene. The CDR3 contains 17 residues. The V gene end was trimmed by 1 base and the J gene end by 7 bases; junction bases not matched to a gene: 12. CDR3 nucleotides: TGTGCCAGCAGTGAATGGGCGGGGGTTCCCAACGGCGGGGAGCTGTTTTTT. Protein sequence: CASSEWAGVPNGGELFF.

This clone was counted a single time. The genes are TRBV30 and TRBJ1-1; no reliable D call. From germline, CDR1 is GTSNPN and CDR2 SVGIG (reference sequence). V was clipped by 4 bases and J by 0 bases, with 12 bases between them. CDR3 length: 14 amino acids. CDR3 protein: CAWTSTRMNTEAFF. The CDR3, as DNA: TGTGCCTGGACCTCGACACGGATGAACACTGAAGCTTTCTTT.

CDR3 in amino acids: CASSQDKVAPPYEQYF. In DNA, the CDR3 is TGTGCCAGCAGCCAAGATAAGGTAGCCCCACCCTACGAGCAGTACTTC. This chain joins TRBV4-2 and TRBJ2-7; unclear D gene. CDR3 size: 16 residues. The germline V gene has CDR1 LGHNA and CDR2 YNFKEQ. Trimming left V 0 bases short and J 2 bases short, with 14 bases between.

This chain joins TRBV5-1 and TRBJ2-6; 10 bases map to TRBD1. Germline values: CDR1 SGHRS, CDR2 YFSETQ. This CDR3 is built from 18 residues. Trimming cost V 3 bases and J 1 base; bases outside gene matches: 7. The CDR3: CASSYTDRGASGANVLTF. CDR3 DNA sequence: TGCGCCAGCAGCTATACGGACAGGGGGGCTTCTGGGGCCAACGTCCTGACTTTC.

The V call is TRBV6-4, the J call TRBJ1-2, with TRBD1 matching over 9 bases. Germline loops: CDR1 MRHNA, CDR2 SNTAGT. The ends lost 0 bases at V and 7 bases at J; junction bases unmatched: 9. The CDR3 spans 16 residues. The CDR3 region is CASSDSGGQGYSGYTF. The CDR3 coding sequence is TGTGCCAGCAGTGACTCGGGGGGACAGGGTTATTCTGGCTACACCTTC.

The genes are TRBV2 and TRBJ2-1, with D perhaps matching TRBD1 (7 bases). The CDR3 runs to 13 residues. CDR1 and CDR2 (germline): SNHLY, FYNNEI. The V end lost 5 bases, the J end lost 8 bases, and 13 bases lay between the germline ends. The CDR3 DNA reads as TGTGCCAGCAGTCCCGGAGGGGGCGATGAGCAGTTCTTC. This sequence encodes CASSPGGGDEQFF.

This clone was picked up a small number of times. This chain joins TRBV27 and TRBJ1-2, with 10 bases fitting TRBD1. V lost 6 bases and J lost 6; bases outside the gene matches: 4. The CDR3 runs to 13 residues. Germline CDR1 is MNHEY and CDR2 is SMNVEV (reference sequence). CDR3 coding DNA: TGTGCCAGCAGGACAGGGGGCAGGGATGGCTACACCTTC. The encoded protein is CASRTGGRDGYTF.

The J gene is TRBJ1-2, the V gene TRBV9; TRBD1 aligns across 9 bases. This CDR3 contains 14 residues. Germline V CDR1 and CDR2: SGDLS, YYNGEE. Unmatched junction bases numbered 1, after V lost 4 bases and J lost 0 bases. Here the CDR3 reads CASSRQGANYGYTF. In DNA form, the CDR3 reads TGTGCCAGCAGCCGACAGGGGGCTAACTATGGCTACACCTTC.

The chain couples TRBV25-1 to TRBJ2-5, with a possible D match to TRBD1 (5 bases). CDR3 length: 15 residues. The V and J ends lost 3 bases and 5 bases respectively, with 16 bases between them. CDR1 MGHDK and CDR2 SYGVNS come from the germline V gene. The CDR3 loop is CASSESRAPRETQYF. CDR3 in DNA: TGTGCCAGCAGTGAGAGCAGGGCGCCTCGGGAGACCCAGTACTTC.

This clone was seen a few times. CDR3 amino acids: CASSYRVRTNEKLFF. CDR3 nucleotides: TGTGCCAGCAGCTACAGGGTGCGCACTAATGAAAAACTGTTTTTT. The rearrangement joins TRBV13 to TRBJ1-4; a possible D gene is TRBD1 (6 bases). This CDR3 has 15 residues. Trimming removed 4 bases from V and 2 bases from J, with 11 bases in between. Germline CDR1 PRHDT, CDR2 FYEKMQ (reference sequence).

This clone was found a few times. The chain has TRBV6-6 and TRBJ2-7; maybe TRBD1 (6 bases). This CDR3 has 13 residues. V was clipped by 5 bases and J by 2 bases, with 10 bases between them. CDR1 MNHNY and CDR2 SVGAGI come from the germline V gene (reference sequence). CDR3 in amino acids: CASSHRDPYEQYF. The CDR3 DNA sequence: TGTGCCAGCAGTCACAGGGACCCCTACGAGCAGTACTTC.

The J gene is TRBJ2-3, the V gene TRBV4-3; 16 bases fit TRBD2. Germline-derived CDR1 and CDR2 are LGHNA and YSLEER. Germline trimming cut 3 bases from V and 1 base from J; bases unmatched to any gene: 7. This CDR3 comprises 19 residues. CDR3 in DNA: TGCGCCAGCAGCCACGAAACCGGGACTAGCGGGGGGGGCACAGATACGCAGTATTTT. Protein sequence: CASSHETGTSGGGTDTQYF.

The chain combines TRBV19 with TRBJ1-5; D is possibly TRBD1 (6 bases). The germline CDR1 and CDR2 sequences are LNHDA and SQIVND (reference sequence). The length of the CDR3 is 15 residues. V shed 7 bases and J shed 4 bases, with 17 bases lying between them. CDR3 sequence: CASTPGGGANQPQHF. The CDR3 nucleotides read TGTGCCAGTACCCCTGGGGGGGGCGCGAATCAGCCCCAGCATTTT.

The V gene is TRBV5-1, the J gene TRBJ2-7; 7 bases align to TRBD1. The J segment lost 4 bases and the V segment lost 4 bases, leaving 5 bases of the junction unmatched. CDR1 SGHRS and CDR2 YFSETQ come from the germline V gene. This CDR3 comprises 13 residues. For the CDR3, the DNA is TGCGCCAGCAGCCCCACGACAGGGTACGAGCAGTACTTC. The encoded protein is CASSPTTGYEQYF.

The chain joins TRBV30 to TRBJ2-2; D not certain. Germline loops: CDR1 GTSNPN, CDR2 SVGIG (reference sequence). The CDR3 length is 13 residues. V was cut by 3 bases and J by 6 bases, with 11 bases left in between. The CDR3 spells CAWSPVSPGELFF. CDR3 in DNA: TGTGCCTGGAGCCCGGTCTCCCCCGGGGAGCTGTTTTTT. Full variable domain (outside the CDR3, taken from reference TRBV30 and TRBJ2-2): SQTIHQWPATLVQPVGSPLSLECTVEGTSNPNLYWYRQAAGRGLQLLFYSVGIGQISSEVPQNLSASRPQDRQFILSSKKLLLSDSGFYLCAWSPVSPGELFFGEGSRLTVL.

The chain combines TRBV18 with TRBJ2-5, with TRBD1 matching over 10 bases. Trimming removed 2 bases from V and 7 bases from J; junction bases left unmatched: 10. The CDR3 loop spans 16 amino acids. Germline V gene sequence: CDR1 KGHSH, CDR2 LQKENI. The CDR3 DNA reads as TGTGCCAGCTCACCATTCGGGACAGGGGCCCCGGGGACCCAGTACTTC. Translation: CASSPFGTGAPGTQYF.

The rearrangement joins TRBV7-6 to TRBJ1-2; TRBD1 might be the D (5 bases). The CDR3 length is 15 residues. V lost 2 bases and J 4 bases, leaving 14 bases between the germline ends. Germline V CDR1 and CDR2: SGHVS, FNYEAQ. CDR3 loop: CASSLSGTGAYGYTF. The CDR3 coding sequence is TGTGCCAGCAGCTTATCCGGCACAGGAGCCTATGGCTACACCTTC.

This rearrangement joins TRBV6-4 to TRBJ1-1; 8 bases map to TRBD1. The CDR3 spans 15 residues. V trimming: 2 bases; J trimming: 3 bases; junction bases outside the gene matches: 5. Germline V lookup: CDR1 MRHNA, CDR2 SNTAGT. The CDR3 region is CASSDGAGGHTEAFF. The CDR3 nucleotides are TGTGCCAGCAGTGACGGGGCAGGGGGCCACACTGAAGCTTTCTTT.